Here is one T cell receptor beta chain with its context. Its cognate antigen has yet to be identified. No quality values exist for individual bases; no much larger clone is one base distant. Libraries were constructed by the immunoSEQ multiplex PCR assay. Not all clones reach the TCRdb copy of this immuneACCESS table, which keeps in-frame sequences only. Checked studies attribute under half of the gap to unresolved V genes and leave the rest unexplained. The sample records 100,000 to 150,000 clones, more than 70% of which are singletons. The leading ten clones occupy 12% of the sample. Its CDR3 holds 15 amino acids, cysteine through phenylalanine. CDR3 DNA only is kept here, 45 bases in frame from base 1. CDR1 and CDR2 are read off the germline V gene as SGHDN and FVKESK. V lost 1 base and J lost 0 bases; the stretch between them is 7 bases long. The sample is drawn from a study of PD-1 blockade in mismatch repair-deficient tumors (dated by TCRdb to 2016 to 2017). Regarding the complete study: Between late 2013 and 2016, 90 or so consecutive patients with 12 mismatch repair-deficient cancer types, all previously treated and progressing, were enrolled in the trial. Tumor-associated T cell clones in the peripheral blood of patients responding to PD-1 blockade were tracked using deep sequencing of TCR CDR3 regions. General findings and caveats noted by the study authors: Tumor-resident clones, often undetectable in blood before treatment, expanded rapidly after pembrolizumab and then contracted, generally before radiologic responses.

Mismatch repair deficiency in every enrolled patient was established by polymerase chain reaction or immunohistochemistry. TCR sequencing was performed for a few patients who responded to pembrolizumab therapy. In the phase II trial, pembrolizumab PD-1 blockade was tested prospectively in advanced mismatch repair-deficient cancers, no matter which tissue of origin the cancers came from. Peripheral blood T cell samples were serially collected before and at multiple times after PD-1 blockade was started. Blood sampling times were expressed in weeks after the first pembrolizumab dose. The receptor's source is an adult with mismatch repair-deficient cancer. The chain couples TRBV14 to TRBJ2-1, with the D gene too uncertain to name. The sample in question was peripheral blood, obtained approximately 70 weeks after starting pembrolizumab. Here is the DNA: TGTGCCAGCAGCCAAGGGGCCACCTCCTACAATGAGCAGTTCTTC. Its product reads: CASSQGATSYNEQFF.